A single sample gave rise to the 24 T cell receptor beta chains below, sequenced in a study of cytomegalovirus exposure and HLA in healthy donors (dated by TCRdb to the late 2010s). Receptors were amplified or captured by the immunoSEQ multiplex PCR assay. For the multiplex PCR, a mixture combining 60 forward primers for TCR Vbeta segments and 13 reverse primers for TCR Jbeta segments was used. The clones in this table, taken by TCRdb from immuneACCESS, are in-frame only. Not every clone is retained; where verified, under half of the shortfall comes from an unresolved V gene, and the cause of the rest is unknown. The sample data list fewer than 110,000 clones, and around 85% of these were observed just once. 3% to 5% of the sample lies in the top ten. The sequenced sample was PBMCs. These receptors were taken from a man aged 25 to 40 in good health and CMV-seronegative.

The rearrangement links TRBV29-1 to TRBJ2-5, with D uncertain. The V gene lost 4 bases and the J gene lost 5 bases, with 11 bases spanning the gap. This CDR3 region has 12 residues. Germline V gives CDR1 SQVTM, CDR2 ANQGSEA. The CDR3 is CSVVPGWETQYF. The CDR3 DNA follows: TGCAGCGTTGTTCCGGGTTGGGAGACCCAGTACTTC.

The gene calls are TRBV6-1 and TRBJ2-5; D might be TRBD1 (5 bases). The germline gives CDR1 MNHNS, CDR2 SASEGT. CDR3 size: 11 residues. Trimming left V 1 base short and J 11 bases short, with 8 bases between. For the CDR3, the DNA is TGTGCCAGCAGTGAAGGGGGCTCGCAGTACTTC. Its protein product is CASSEGGSQYF.

This chain joins TRBV10-3 and TRBJ1-4; 10 bases align to TRBD1. The J segment lost 7 bases and the V segment lost 6 bases, leaving 2 bases of the junction unmatched. Germline CDR1 and CDR2: ENHRY and SYGVKD. The CDR3 sequence is 13 residues long. CDR3 bases: TGTGCCATCAGAGGACAGGGGGGTGAAAAACTGTTTTTT. Encoded protein: CAIRGQGGEKLFF.

Ten or more counts support this clone. The J gene is TRBJ2-7, the V gene TRBV5-5; 11 nucleotides agree with TRBD1. The V segment lost 2 bases and the J segment 4 bases; nucleotides outside the gene matches: 5. The germline V gene has CDR1 SGHKS and CDR2 YYEKEE (reference sequence). The CDR3 contains 15 residues. The CDR3 spells CASSLPDRGQYEQYF. The CDR3 DNA reads as TGTGCCAGCAGCTTACCGGACAGGGGGCAATACGAGCAGTACTTC.

The rearrangement joins TRBV6-1 to TRBJ2-5; D is undetermined. CDR1 and CDR2 from the germline V gene are MNHNS and SASEGT. CDR3 length equals 12 residues. V was shortened by 6 bases and J by 4 bases, with 9 bases between the two germline ends. The CDR3 sequence is CASSSLAETQYF. CDR3 DNA: TGTGCCAGCAGCTCTTTGGCAGAGACCCAGTACTTC.

V is TRBV4-1 and J is TRBJ2-2, with 7 bases matching TRBD1. The CDR3 runs to 15 residues. Unmatched junction bases numbered 3, after V lost 0 bases and J lost 5 bases. Germline V CDR1 and CDR2: MGHRA, YSYEKL. CDR3 nucleotide sequence: TGCGCCAGCAGCCAAGATGACAGGGTTACCGGGGAGCTGTTTTTT. Its translation: CASSQDDRVTGELFF.

The count of this clone is one. The CDR3 DNA sequence: TGTGCCAGCAGCTTCGAAGGGGGAACAGATACGCAGTATTTT. Protein: CASSFEGGTDTQYF. The gene calls are TRBV11-3 and TRBJ2-3; D possibly corresponds to TRBD1 (6 bases). This CDR3 is built from 14 residues. CDR1 and CDR2 (germline): SGHNT, YENEEA. V lost 3 bases and J 3 bases, leaving 10 bases between the germline ends.

V usage is TRBV5-5 and J usage is TRBJ1-2, with TRBD1 identical over 9 bases. CDR1 and CDR2 (germline): SGHKS, YYEKEE (reference sequence). After removal of 4 bases from V and 8 bases from J, the junction contained 6 bases not matched to a gene. This CDR3 comprises 13 residues. This CDR3 is CASSPVGTGGYTF. CDR3 DNA sequence: TGTGCCAGCAGCCCAGTCGGGACAGGGGGCTACACCTTC.

V gene TRBV2 combines with J gene TRBJ1-1; possibly TRBD1 for D (6 bases). V was shortened by 2 bases and J by 0 bases, with 16 bases between the two germline ends. The CDR3 extends over 17 amino acids. Per the germline V gene, CDR1 is SNHLY and CDR2 is FYNNEI. The DNA of the CDR3 is TGTGCCAGCAGTGAAATTTCCCCCAGGGGTATGAACACTGAAGCTTTCTTT. It specifies CASSEISPRGMNTEAFF.

The chain carries TRBV30 and TRBJ1-1; D may be TRBD1 (5 bases). Trimming took off 3 bases at V and 0 bases at J, with 11 bases between the two ends. Germline assignment: CDR1 GTSNPN and CDR2 SVGIG (reference sequence). The CDR3 consists of 14 residues. DNA of the CDR3: TGTGCCTGGAGGGGGCCTTTCTTGAACACTGAAGCTTTCTTT. It is translated as CAWRGPFLNTEAFF. Looking up the rest from reference TRBV30 and TRBJ1-1 gives the full variable domain: SQTIHQWPATLVQPVGSPLSLECTVEGTSNPNLYWYRQAAGRGLQLLFYSVGIGQISSEVPQNLSASRPQDRQFILSSKKLLLSDSGFYLCAWRGPFLNTEAFFGQGTRLTVV.

CDR3 protein: CASSSRGDPQETQYF. Here the CDR3 DNA reads TGTGCCAGCAGTTCCAGGGGAGATCCACAAGAGACCCAGTACTTC. The rearrangement joins TRBV28 to TRBJ2-5, with D possibly TRBD1 on 6 matching bases. This CDR3 is 15 amino acids long. CDR1 is MDHEN and CDR2 is SYDVKM in the germline V gene. Trimming cost V 4 bases and J 2 bases, with 14 bases left between them.

This chain connects TRBV9 to TRBJ2-2; 8 bases fit TRBD1. Germline V gene lookup returns CDR1 SGDLS and CDR2 YYNGEE. The CDR3 sequence is 16 residues long. The junction had 6 bases not matched to a gene; V was cut back by 2 bases and J by 3 bases. The CDR3 region has the DNA TGTGCCAGCAGCGTTCACCACAGGGGGGACACCGGGGAGCTGTTTTTT. This gives the protein CASSVHHRGDTGELFF.

This chain links TRBV4-1 with TRBJ1-1; D is possibly TRBD1 (5 bases). Trimming stripped 0 bases from V and 4 bases from J, with 15 bases between. The CDR3 is made up of 16 amino acids. Germline CDR1 reads MGHRA; CDR2 reads YSYEKL. The CDR3 is CASSQDKRQGGTEAFF. CDR3 coding DNA: TGCGCCAGCAGCCAAGATAAGAGGCAGGGCGGCACTGAAGCTTTCTTT.

The V and J genes are TRBV5-1 and TRBJ2-1, with 7 bases that match TRBD1. This CDR3 has 16 residues. Germline V gene data show CDR1 as SGHRS and CDR2 as YFSETQ. Trimming took 0 bases from V and 7 from J; bases not matched to a gene: 10. This CDR3 reads CASSLGVGQKENEQFF. The CDR3 coding sequence is TGCGCCAGCAGCTTGGGGGTGGGACAGAAGGAGAATGAGCAGTTCTTC.

The J gene is TRBJ2-1, the V gene TRBV5-1, with D maybe TRBD2 (6 bases). Germline CDR1 SGHRS, CDR2 YFSETQ. Trimming removed 0 bases from V and 3 bases from J, with 13 bases in between. The CDR3 length is 16 residues. The CDR3 sequence: CASSLAVAGNYNEQFF. As DNA, the CDR3 is TGCGCCAGCAGCTTGGCCGTGGCGGGGAACTACAATGAGCAGTTCTTC.

The chain combines TRBV19 with TRBJ2-3; 11 bases agree with TRBD2. Germline V gene sequence: CDR1 LNHDA, CDR2 SQIVND (reference sequence). V dropped 11 bases and J dropped 4; count of bases not matched to a gene: 11. This CDR3 contains 15 residues. CDR3 amino acids: CAVQGLAGGADTQYF. The CDR3 nucleotides read TGTGCCGTTCAGGGGCTAGCGGGGGGCGCAGATACGCAGTATTTT.

The V and J genes are TRBV21-1 and TRBJ1-5; the listed D gene, TRBD1, was not tested against the DNA. TRBV21-1 is a pseudogene locus. The CDR3 is 16 amino acids. CDR3 in amino acids: CASSSYSGTTNQPQHF. CDR3 sequence (DNA): TGTGCCAGCAGCTCCTATTCCGGGACAACAAATCAGCCCCAGCATTTT.

This chain joins TRBV9 and TRBJ2-1, with 7 bases matching TRBD2. With 3 bases clipped from V and 6 bases from J, the junction kept 12 bases outside the gene matches. In germline, CDR1 is SGDLS, CDR2 YYNGEE. The CDR3 is made up of 16 amino acids. The DNA for the CDR3 is TGTGCCAGCAGCGGGGGGGGACCAGGTTACACCAATGAGCAGTTCTTC. It codes for CASSGGGPGYTNEQFF.

V and J are TRBV10-3 and TRBJ2-2; 8 positions match TRBD2. J lost 4 bases, V lost 1 base, and 8 bases had no gene match. Germline V gene data show CDR1 as ENHRY and CDR2 as SYGVKD. The CDR3 contains 17 residues. CDR3 amino acids: CAISEWEREPITGELFF. CDR3 in DNA: TGTGCCATCAGTGAGTGGGAGCGGGAGCCGATCACCGGGGAGCTGTTTTTT.

The V and J genes are TRBV6-5 and TRBJ1-2; D remains unclear. Germline CDR1 is MNHEY and CDR2 is SVGAGI. Trimming cost V 8 bases and J 8 bases, with 12 bases left between them. CDR3 length equals 11 residues. CDR3 amino acids: CASWRAGGYTF. In DNA form, the CDR3 reads TGTGCCAGCTGGAGGGCTGGAGGCTACACCTTC.

The genes are TRBV5-5 and TRBJ1-1; a possible D gene is TRBD1 (5 bases). The ends were cut back, 0 bases at V and 2 bases at J, with 11 bases in the middle. Germline V gene sequence: CDR1 SGHKS, CDR2 YYEKEE (reference sequence). The CDR3 consists of 15 residues. The CDR3 DNA sequence: TGTGCCAGCAGCTTGGCGGGACTAGGAAACACTGAAGCTTTCTTT. Its protein product is CASSLAGLGNTEAFF.

The gene calls are TRBV27 and TRBJ1-1; TRBD1 matches at 7 bases. From germline, CDR1 is MNHEY and CDR2 SMNVEV (reference sequence). J gave up 1 base and V 7 bases, and 9 bases lay outside the gene matches. The CDR3 has 15 amino acids. The CDR3: CASNSLGTANTEAFF. The CDR3 region has the DNA TGTGCCAGCAATTCGCTCGGGACAGCGAACACTGAAGCTTTCTTT.

This clone appeared a single time. Additional DNA sequences in this sample encode the identical CDR3. This sequence joins TRBV10-3 and TRBJ2-7; 9 bases are a match to TRBD1. V gave up 3 bases and J gave up 4 bases; unmatched junction bases: 1. CDR3 length: 13 amino acids. CDR1 and CDR2 from the germline V gene are ENHRY and SYGVKD. CDR3 sequence: CAISEQGAYEQYF. The DNA of the CDR3 is TGTGCCATCAGTGAACAGGGGGCTTACGAGCAGTACTTC.

The V and J genes are TRBV4-1 and TRBJ2-1, with 7 positions matching TRBD1. The CDR3 extends over 16 amino acids. Germline CDR1 is MGHRA and CDR2 is YSYEKL. J lost 5 bases, V lost 1 base, and 8 bases had no gene match. The DNA for the CDR3 is TGCGCCAGCAGCCAAGCCCCCGGGACAGTTAACAATGAGCAGTTCTTC. It translates to CASSQAPGTVNNEQFF.